One and the same sample provided the 4 T cell receptor beta chains below, sequenced in a study of T-cell reconstitution after alpha-beta-depleted transplantation in children (dated by TCRdb to 2015 to 2016). The treatment or condition tag for this specimen amounts to: allogeneic hematopoietic cell transplantation with graft depleted of TCRalphabeta T cells and CD19 B cells. Library prep was done by PCR. The instrument was an Illumina HiSeq 2500. Molecular barcoding was employed in the preparation of TCR libraries, with unique molecular identifiers being used to normalize TCRbeta repertoire quantification. TCRdb applied fastp at Q25 and MiXCR to the public reads, then kept only in-frame beta chains. One record per CDR3 amino acid sequence lists the most common genes and DNA. This sample comprises some 830,000 distinct CDR3 sequences, roughly 16% of them detected only once. Around 5% of the sample is held by the ten biggest clonotypes.

The sample consisted of PBMCs, mostly from graft donor cells, taken 360 days after TCRalphabeta/CD19-depleted stem cell transplant. The source of these receptors is a male patient younger than 18 who had a stem cell transplant for acute lymphoblastic leukemia, so the T cells may come from the graft donor.

In its sample, this clonotype was seen a few times. This chain uses TRBV29-1 with TRBJ2-1, with TRBD2 matching over 7 bases. The germline V gene has CDR1 SQVTM and CDR2 ANQGSEA. CDR3 length: 15 amino acids. V was pared by 3 bases and J by 4 bases, with 9 bases of the junction left unmatched. The CDR3 region is CSVEGRGRVYNEQFF. Here the CDR3 DNA reads TGCAGCGTTGAGGGGAGAGGGAGGGTATACAATGAGCAGTTCTTC.

The chain carries TRBV12-3 or TRBV12-4 and TRBJ2-1, with TRBD2 matching over 7 bases. V shed 3 bases, J shed 8 bases, and the junction held 7 bases outside the gene matches. CDR3 size: 14 residues. In DNA form, the CDR3 reads TGTGCCAGCAGTTTCTCGGGAGGTATCCATGAGCAGTTCTTC. It yields the protein CASSFSGGIHEQFF.

At least ten counts were recorded for this clonotype. The chain carries TRBV12-5 and TRBJ2-3; D unclear. With 7 bases removed from V and 0 bases from J, the gap between germline ends came to 14 bases. This CDR3 has 15 amino acids. Looked up from germline, CDR1 is LGHNT and CDR2 is FRNRAP. The DNA of the CDR3 is TGTGCTAGTGCCCTGGCGGAGTTTAGCACAGATACGCAGTATTTT. This codes for CASALAEFSTDTQYF.

This rearrangement joins TRBV20-1 to TRBJ2-3; D call uncertain. Germline V CDR1 and CDR2: DFQATT, SNEGSKA (reference sequence). The CDR3 consists of 16 residues. V lost 3 bases to trimming and J lost 0 bases, with 16 bases between them. CDR3 protein: CSASRVQLSSTDTQYF. The CDR3 DNA reads as TGCAGTGCTAGCCGCGTTCAGCTTTCTAGCACAGATACGCAGTATTTT.